The 19 T cell receptor beta chains given below trace back to one sample, sequenced in a study of blood T cell repertoires in COVID-19. Assay: immunoSEQ multiplex PCR; the TCRdb copy retains only in-frame clones and omits some. Of roughly 78,000 clones listed, less than 85% are singletons. Specimen: peripheral blood. The receptors come from a woman of 80 years or more with acute or convalescent COVID-19.

J is TRBJ2-5 and V is TRBV30; D is possibly TRBD1 (6 bases). The CDR3 extends over 14 amino acids. Per germline, CDR1 GTSNPN and CDR2 SVGIG (reference sequence). V was pared by 0 bases and J by 5 bases, with 13 bases between. This CDR3 is CAWSVGGVAETQYF. CDR3 DNA sequence: TGTGCCTGGAGTGTAGGGGGAGTAGCGGAGACCCAGTACTTC.

V gene TRBV6-5 combines with J gene TRBJ2-1; tentatively, D is TRBD1 (5 bases). Germline values: CDR1 MNHEY, CDR2 SVGAGI. The ends were cut back, 0 bases at V and 1 base at J, with 10 bases in the middle. The CDR3 totals 16 residues. The CDR3 is CASSYSKQGSYNEQFF. The CDR3 DNA follows: TGTGCCAGCAGTTACTCGAAGCAGGGTTCCTACAATGAGCAGTTCTTC.

V and J are TRBV2 and TRBJ2-1, with 9 bases that match TRBD2. The CDR3 is 11 amino acids. Germline-derived CDR1 and CDR2 are SNHLY and FYNNEI. V shed 3 bases, J shed 12 bases, and the junction held 0 bases outside the gene matches. The CDR3 DNA sequence: TGTGCCAGCAGTGAGCGGGAGGGGCAGTTCTTC. Its protein product is CASSEREGQFF.

This clone was recorded only once. The chain links TRBV6-1 to TRBJ2-2; 7 nucleotides agree with TRBD1. CDR1 and CDR2 (germline): MNHNS, SASEGT. The ends lost 3 bases at V and 0 bases at J; junction bases unmatched: 4. The CDR3 is made up of 16 amino acids. This CDR3 reads CASSEQGVANTGELFF. In DNA, the CDR3 is TGTGCCAGCAGTGAGCAGGGGGTAGCGAACACCGGGGAGCTGTTTTTT.

The rearrangement links TRBV7-6 to TRBJ1-1, with TRBD1 identical over 10 bases. There are 15 residues in the CDR3. Germline V gives CDR1 SGHVS, CDR2 FNYEAQ. J gave up 0 bases and V 4 bases, and 2 bases lay outside the gene matches. CDR3 sequence: CASSSDRGMNTEAFF. The CDR3 DNA reads TGTGCCAGCAGCTCGGACAGGGGGATGAACACTGAAGCTTTCTTT.

The chain joins TRBV19 to TRBJ1-4, with 7 bases fitting TRBD1. V shed 3 bases, J shed 3 bases, and the junction held 7 bases outside the gene matches. Looked up from germline, CDR1 is LNHDA and CDR2 is SQIVND (reference sequence). This CDR3 is built from 16 residues. The CDR3 nucleotides read TGTGCCAGTAGTATTGGCCTAGGGGGCCCTAATGAAAAACTGTTTTTT. Protein sequence: CASSIGLGGPNEKLFF.

The chain couples TRBV5-1 to TRBJ2-1; D is perhaps TRBD2 (5 bases). CDR1 is SGHRS, CDR2 YFSETQ, per germline. The CDR3 extends over 15 amino acids. V lost 4 bases, J lost 3 bases, and 14 bases lay in between. This CDR3 reads CASSIPLANYNEQFF. The CDR3 DNA follows: TGCGCCAGCAGCATCCCCTTAGCGAACTACAATGAGCAGTTCTTC.

The chain couples TRBV7-2 to TRBJ1-5; D possibly corresponds to TRBD1 (5 bases). The germline V and J ends were trimmed by 1 base and 12 bases, with 13 bases remaining between them. This CDR3 region has 13 residues. The germline V gene encodes CDR1 SGHTA and CDR2 FQGNSA. The CDR3 sequence is CASSLELGQVQHF. As DNA, the CDR3 is TGTGCCAGCAGCTTAGAGTTGGGGCAGGTCCAGCATTTT.

V usage is TRBV5-1 and J usage is TRBJ1-1; D is possibly TRBD1 (5 bases). In germline, CDR1 is SGHRS, CDR2 YFSETQ. V was cut by 1 base and J by 0 bases, with 10 bases left in between. The CDR3 totals 15 residues. DNA of the CDR3: TGCGCCAGCAGCTTGTTGGCCAGGGTGAACACTGAAGCTTTCTTT. Translation: CASSLLARVNTEAFF. The variable domain in full, completed from reference TRBV5-1 and TRBJ1-1, reads KAGVTQTPRYLIKTRGQQVTLSCSPISGHRSVSWYQQTPGQGLQFLFEYFSETQRNKGNFPGRFSGRQFSNSRSEMNVSTLELGDSALYLCASSLLARVNTEAFFGQGTRLTVV.

This rearrangement joins TRBV7-9 to TRBJ2-1; 11 nucleotides align to TRBD2. The germline CDR1 and CDR2 sequences are SEHNR and FQNEAQ (reference sequence). The CDR3 contains 15 residues. The junction had 5 bases not matched to a gene; V was cut back by 5 bases and J by 5 bases. The CDR3 nucleotides are TGTGCCAGCAGCCAGGGACTAGCGGAAAACAATGAGCAGTTCTTC. Its translation: CASSQGLAENNEQFF.

This clone was counted only a few times. The J gene is TRBJ2-2, the V gene TRBV10-1; 7 bases agree with TRBD1. CDR1 and CDR2 (germline): WNHNN, SYGVQD (reference sequence). The V gene end was trimmed by 5 bases and the J gene end by 1 base; junction bases not matched to a gene: 4. CDR3 size: 15 residues. The CDR3 nucleotides read TGCGCCAGCAGTCGGGACAGAATGAACACCGGGGAGCTGTTTTTT. Amino acids: CASSRDRMNTGELFF.

V gene TRBV5-4 combines with J gene TRBJ1-4; D is perhaps TRBD1 (5 bases). CDR1 is SGHNT, CDR2 YYREEE, per germline (reference sequence). The length of the CDR3 is 16 residues. Trimming stripped 0 bases from V and 8 bases from J, with 17 bases between. The CDR3 here is CASSLEGQGTEEKLFF. The CDR3 DNA follows: TGTGCCAGCAGCTTGGAGGGTCAGGGCACGGAAGAAAAACTGTTTTTT.

The chain carries TRBV5-6 and TRBJ2-7; tentatively, D is TRBD2 (5 bases). The CDR3 sequence is 15 residues long. Germline V gene sequence: CDR1 SGHDT, CDR2 YYEEEE. The V end was cut by 4 bases, the J end by 3 bases, with 17 bases between. In DNA form, the CDR3 reads TGTGCCAGCAGCCAATGGGAGTATGGGTACTACGAGCAGTACTTC. It is translated as CASSQWEYGYYEQYF.

This clone was detected once. The CDR3 reads CASSLSLGQGGHEQYF. CDR3 nucleotide sequence: TGTGCCAGCAGCTTGTCGCTGGGACAGGGGGGACACGAGCAGTACTTC. The chain is built from TRBV7-2 and TRBJ2-7, with TRBD1 matching over 11 bases. Germline loops: CDR1 SGHTA, CDR2 FQGNSA. V was clipped by 3 bases and J by 5 bases; unmatched bases: 9. This CDR3 is built from 16 residues.

The gene calls are TRBV27 and TRBJ2-7; 9 bases map to TRBD2. Per germline, CDR1 MNHEY and CDR2 SMNVEV (reference sequence). V shed 7 bases and J 4 bases; nucleotides not matched to a gene: 8. There are 14 residues in the CDR3. The CDR3 nucleotides are TGTGCCAGCAACCCCAGCGGGAGGATTTACGAGCAGTACTTC. Its translation: CASNPSGRIYEQYF.

The rearrangement uses TRBV20-1 and TRBJ2-1; tentatively, D is TRBD1 (6 bases). This CDR3 is built from 15 residues. Trimming removed 3 bases from V and 1 base from J, with 13 bases in between. Looked up from germline, CDR1 is DFQATT and CDR2 is SNEGSKA (reference sequence). This CDR3 is CSASSGQKSYNEQFF. CDR3 nucleotides: TGCAGTGCTAGTTCGGGACAAAAGTCCTACAATGAGCAGTTCTTC.

The chain joins TRBV3-1 (or the pseudogene TRBV3-2) to TRBJ1-2; D remains ambiguous. Germline V gives CDR1 LGHDT, CDR2 YNNKEL (reference sequence). V was trimmed by 4 bases and J by 8 bases, leaving 17 bases between them. The CDR3 totals 14 residues. In DNA form, the CDR3 reads TGTGCCAGCAGCCCTTCTGGACTCGGAAGAGGCTACACCTTC. It codes for CASSPSGLGRGYTF.

The V and J genes are TRBV6-5 and TRBJ2-7; 7 bases align to TRBD2. This CDR3 has 15 amino acids. The junction had 9 bases not matched to a gene; V was cut back by 4 bases and J by 3 bases. CDR1 is MNHEY, CDR2 SVGAGI, per germline. The CDR3 reads CASSWGGSIGYEQYF. The CDR3 bases are TGTGCCAGCAGTTGGGGAGGGTCTATCGGCTACGAGCAGTACTTC.

The rearrangement links TRBV5-6 to TRBJ2-7; D is perhaps TRBD1 (5 bases). The CDR3 consists of 14 residues. The V end lost 4 bases, the J end lost 0 bases, and 11 bases lay between the germline ends. Germline V gene lookup returns CDR1 SGHDT and CDR2 YYEEEE. DNA of the CDR3: TGTGCCAGCAGCCTACAGGTTTCCTCCTACGAGCAGTACTTC. Translating gives CASSLQVSSYEQYF.